This T cell receptor (beta chain) was observed in a study of technical replicates of blood from a handful of donors. Assay: immunoSEQ multiplex PCR; the TCRdb copy retains only in-frame clones and omits some. In the table there are around 100,000 clones, around 95% of which are singletons. J was trimmed by 0 bases and V by 4 bases; bases with no gene match: 2. Germline V gives CDR1 MDHEN, CDR2 SYDVKM. The CDR3 has 14 amino acids. The rearrangement joins TRBV28 to TRBJ1-1; 7 nucleotides match TRBD1. The TCR was taken from a human donor in good health. The material sequenced was T cells isolated from PBMCs. DNA for the CDR3: TGTGCCAGCAGTTCGGGACAGCTGAACACTGAAGCTTTCTTT. Amino acids: CASSSGQLNTEAFF.